Below are 5 T cell receptor beta chains sequenced from a single sample in a study of T cells after yellow fever vaccination. MiXCR, run by TCRdb on the 5' RACE reads, gives a single entry per CDR3 protein. The table records hundreds of thousands of distinct CDR3 sequences, 4.1% of them present only once. Sequencing was performed on PBMCs, taken 5 days after the yellow fever booster vaccination. The receptors derive from a young man who received the YFV17D yellow fever vaccine.

This clonotype was counted a single time. The chain carries TRBV12-3 or TRBV12-4 and TRBJ2-3; D possibly corresponds to TRBD2 (6 bases). The CDR3 has 13 amino acids. The V end was cut by 5 bases, the J end by 13 bases, with 19 bases between. CDR3 in amino acids: CASSGIHGPGEYF. The CDR3, as DNA: TGTGCCAGCAGTGGCATCCATGGGCCGGGAGAGTATTTT.

In its sample, this clonotype was seen a few times. The V gene is TRBV5-1, the J gene TRBJ1-1; D not certain. CDR3 length: 13 residues. V was pared by 2 bases and J by 4 bases, with 9 bases between. Looked up from germline, CDR1 is SGHRS and CDR2 is YFSETQ. The CDR3 region has the DNA TGCGCCAGCAGCTTTGCAGGCTTCACTGAAGCTTTCTTT. Translating gives CASSFAGFTEAFF.

This clonotype has a count of ten or more. The chain has TRBV4-2 and TRBJ2-1; 9 bases align to TRBD2. V gave up 0 bases and J gave up 1 base; unmatched junction bases: 1. Germline lookup yields CDR1 LGHNA and CDR2 YNFKEQ. The length of the CDR3 is 16 residues. The CDR3 nucleotides are TGTGCCAGCAGCCAAGATACTAGCGGGTCCTACAATGAGCAGTTCTTC. Translating it yields CASSQDTSGSYNEQFF.

This clonotype occurred many times. V gene TRBV5-1 combines with J gene TRBJ2-5; TRBD2 agrees at 8 bases. Germline trimming cut 5 bases from V and 1 base from J; bases unmatched to any gene: 4. CDR3 length: 14 amino acids. Germline V lookup: CDR1 SGHRS, CDR2 YFSETQ. CDR3 amino acids: CASRASGGQETQYF. DNA of the CDR3: TGCGCCAGCAGGGCGAGCGGGGGCCAAGAGACCCAGTACTTC.

V is TRBV11-2 and J is TRBJ2-1, with D possibly TRBD1 on 7 matching bases. Trimming cost V 4 bases and J 1 base, with 11 bases left between them. CDR1 and CDR2 (germline): SGHAT, FQNNGV. This CDR3 is 15 amino acids long. As DNA, the CDR3 is TGTGCCAGCAGCTCAGGGGGGAGTTCCTACAATGAGCAGTTCTTC. As protein: CASSSGGSSYNEQFF.